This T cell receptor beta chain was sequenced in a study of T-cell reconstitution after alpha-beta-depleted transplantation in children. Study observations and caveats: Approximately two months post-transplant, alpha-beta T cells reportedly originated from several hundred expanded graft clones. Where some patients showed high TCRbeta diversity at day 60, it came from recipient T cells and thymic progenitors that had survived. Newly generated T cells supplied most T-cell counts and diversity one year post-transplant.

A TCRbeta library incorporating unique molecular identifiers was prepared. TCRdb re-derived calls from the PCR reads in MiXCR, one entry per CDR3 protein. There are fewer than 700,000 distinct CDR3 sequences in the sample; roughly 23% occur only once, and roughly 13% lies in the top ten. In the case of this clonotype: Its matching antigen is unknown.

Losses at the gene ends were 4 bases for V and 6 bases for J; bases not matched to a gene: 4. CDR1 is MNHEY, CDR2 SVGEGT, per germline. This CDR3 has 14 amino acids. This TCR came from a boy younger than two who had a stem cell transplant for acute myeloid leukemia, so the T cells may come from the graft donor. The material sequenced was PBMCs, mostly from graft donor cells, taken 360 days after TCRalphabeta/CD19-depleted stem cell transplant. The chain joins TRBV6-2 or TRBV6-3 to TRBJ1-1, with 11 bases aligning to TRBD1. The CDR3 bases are TGTGCCAGCAGTTCCGGACAGGGGGCATCTGAAGCTTTCTTT. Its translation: CASSSGQGASEAFF.